These T cell receptor beta chains were read from a single sample in a study of T cell responses to AZD1222 COVID-19 vaccine. The assay was immunoSEQ multiplex PCR, and TCRdb's table has in-frame clones only and misses some. The sample has approximately 150,000 clones, around 90% seen once. The sample in question was peripheral blood, obtained 28 days after the second dose of the MenACWY control vaccine. These receptors all come from an adult who received the MenACWY meningococcal vaccine as a control. Both conserved end residues are part of each CDR3. D genes are given only for firm matches. Not every row has a clone size; where given, it reads once, few, many or a size class.

CDR3 length	clone size	V gene	D gene	J gene	CDR3 protein	CDR3 DNA
13	-	TRBV24-1	-	TRBJ1-5	CATSDHSNQPQHF	TGTGCCACCAGTGATCACTCAAATCAGCCCCAGCATTTT
15	-	TRBV19	-	TRBJ2-2	CASIRTTVNTGELFF	TGTGCCAGTATACGGACGACGGTAAACACCGGGGAGCTGTTTTTT
15	once	TRBV14	TRBD2	TRBJ2-3	CASSQIAGIADTQYF	TGTGCCAGCAGCCAGATAGCGGGTATCGCAGATACGCAGTATTTT
13	-	TRBV4-3	-	TRBJ1-6	CASSQMGNSPLHF	TGCGCCAGCAGCCAGATGGGAAATTCACCCCTCCACTTT
11	-	TRBV20-1	-	TRBJ2-5	CSAKSAETQYF	TGCAGTGCAAAGAGCGCGGAGACCCAGTACTTC
15	-	TRBV27	-	TRBJ1-5	CASMWRGLGNQPQHF	TGTGCCAGCATGTGGAGGGGATTAGGGAATCAGCCCCAGCATTTT
13	once	TRBV10-3	TRBD2	TRBJ2-3	CALGAGDTDTQYF	TGTGCCCTGGGTGCGGGAGACACAGATACGCAGTATTTT
14	-	TRBV10-1	TRBD1	TRBJ2-7	CASSESQGAHEQYF	TGCGCCAGCAGTGAGTCTCAGGGGGCCCACGAGCAGTACTTC
12	-	TRBV4-3	-	TRBJ2-7	CASSQDSDEQYF	TGCGCCAGCAGCCAAGATTCGGACGAGCAGTACTTC
13	-	TRBV19	-	TRBJ2-3	CASSALHTDTQYF	TGTGCCAGTAGTGCGCTGCATACGGATACGCAGTATTTT
14	-	TRBV6-2/TRBV6-3	-	TRBJ2-1	CASSYHPLAGEQFF	TGTGCCAGCAGTTACCACCCTCTTGCGGGTGAGCAGTTCTTC
14	-	TRBV5-1	-	TRBJ1-5	CASSLEGVGQPQHF	TGCGCCAGCAGCTTGGAAGGGGTTGGACAGCCCCAGCATTTT